This TCR beta chain was captured in a study of blood T cell repertoires in COVID-19. Turning to the study itself: Nucleic acid was either cDNA or gDNA, and it came from T cells, B-cell-depleted T cells, or PBMCs.

CDR3 length equals 13 residues. Germline loops: CDR1 MNHEY, CDR2 SMNVEV (reference sequence). Trimming shortened V by 0 bases and J by 6 bases, and 9 bases separated the two germline ends. Study members were between roughly 18 and 100 years old and lived in fewer than 30 US regions. Cohort 3 donors were reported recovered after two negative PCRs, clearance, or symptom resolution. The authors' processing: For nucleated cells, counts were estimated from reference gene primer amplification. The assay was immunoSEQ multiplex PCR, and TCRdb's table has in-frame clones only and misses some. The DNA gave D and trimming, while V, J and clone size come from that table. The sample has over 150,000 clones, around 85% seen once.

The rearrangement joins TRBV27 to TRBJ2-7, with unresolved D. Material: PBMCs or T cells enriched from blood (not recorded which). The clonotype comes from a man aged 40-55 years who had recovered from COVID-19. The CDR3 sequence is CASSLSILSEQYF. The CDR3 DNA reads as TGTGCCAGCAGTTTATCGATCCTCAGCGAGCAGTACTTC.